This T cell receptor (beta chain) was captured by sequencing in a study of T cell repertoires in cytomegalovirus infection. About the research overall: Public TCR beta signatures indicated both CMV infection and matching HLA type. Overall study findings and caveats: The cumulative frequency of public TCR beta families distinguished individuals who carried CMV together with the relevant HLA. Within the response measured ex vivo, HLA-C-restricted CMV-specific TCR beta clonotypes were dominant.

This clonotype came up a few times. Its antigen is undetermined. TCRdb ran MiXCR on the reads and lists one entry per CDR3 protein. This sample yields 250,000 to 350,000 distinct CDR3 sequences, of which over 20% are seen a single time; about 15% belongs to the top ten. Specimen: PBMCs. This TCR was sampled from a human donor in good health (CMV status not recorded). Some clones in this sample may be carry-over from other donors' samples.

CDR3 DNA sequence: TGTGCCAGCAGCTTATCCAGGCGCCATGGCACAGATACGCAGTATTTT. Translation gives CASSLSRRHGTDTQYF. The J gene is TRBJ2-3, the V gene TRBV13, with D hard to call. Germline V gene data show CDR1 as PRHDT and CDR2 as FYEKMQ (reference sequence). Trimming left V 2 bases short and J 1 base short, with 13 bases between. CDR3 size: 16 residues.